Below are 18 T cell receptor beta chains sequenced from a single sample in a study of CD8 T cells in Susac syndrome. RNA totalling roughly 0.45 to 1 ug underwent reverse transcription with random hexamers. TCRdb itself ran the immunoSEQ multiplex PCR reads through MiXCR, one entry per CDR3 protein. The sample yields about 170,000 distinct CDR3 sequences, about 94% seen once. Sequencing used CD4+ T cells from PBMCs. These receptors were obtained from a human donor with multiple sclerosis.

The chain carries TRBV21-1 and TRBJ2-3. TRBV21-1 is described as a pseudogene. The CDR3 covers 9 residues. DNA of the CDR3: TGTGCCAGCAGGGATACGCAGTATTTT. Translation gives CASRDTQYF.

For the CDR3, the DNA is TGTGCCAGCAGCCTACAGAGGGGGTCTGGGGCCAACGTCCTGACTTTC. Amino acids: CASSLQRGSGANVLTF. The rearrangement uses TRBV3-1 and TRBJ2-6, with TRBD1 as a possible D gene (6 bases). Per germline, CDR1 LGHDT and CDR2 YNNKEL (reference sequence). This CDR3 has 16 amino acids. The germline V and J ends were trimmed by 4 bases and 1 base, with 11 bases remaining between them.

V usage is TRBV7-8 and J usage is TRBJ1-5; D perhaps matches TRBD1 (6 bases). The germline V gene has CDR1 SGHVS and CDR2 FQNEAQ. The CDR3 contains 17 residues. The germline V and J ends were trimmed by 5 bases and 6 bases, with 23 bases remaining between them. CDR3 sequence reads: CASSLFRGGREGQPQHF. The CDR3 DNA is TGTGCCAGCAGCCTCTTTAGGGGGGGGCGAGAGGGTCAGCCCCAGCATTTT.

The CDR3, as DNA: TGCGCCAGCAGCCTACAGGGATCCTATGGCTACACCTTC. Amino acid sequence: CASSLQGSYGYTF. The chain combines TRBV5-1 with TRBJ1-2, with TRBD1 as a possible D gene (6 bases). CDR3 length equals 13 residues. Germline V gene data show CDR1 as SGHRS and CDR2 as YFSETQ. Trimming removed 4 bases from V and 4 bases from J, with 11 bases in between.

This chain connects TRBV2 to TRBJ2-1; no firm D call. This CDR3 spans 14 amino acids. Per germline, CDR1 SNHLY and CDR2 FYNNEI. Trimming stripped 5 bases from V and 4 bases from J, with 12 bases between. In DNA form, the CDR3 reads TGTGCCAGCAGTTCTTTTGCAGAGTACAATGAGCAGTTCTTC. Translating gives CASSSFAEYNEQFF. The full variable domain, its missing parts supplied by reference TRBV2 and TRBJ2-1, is EPEVTQTPSHQVTQMGQEVILRCVPISNHLYFYWYRQILGQKVEFLVSFYNNEISEKSEIFDDQFSVERPDGSNFTLKIRSTKLEDSAMYFCASSSFAEYNEQFFGPGTRLTVL.

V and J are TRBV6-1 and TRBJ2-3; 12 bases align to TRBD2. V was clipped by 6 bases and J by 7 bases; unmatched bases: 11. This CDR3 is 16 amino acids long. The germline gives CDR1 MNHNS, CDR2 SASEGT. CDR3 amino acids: CASSPSGLAGSNTQYF. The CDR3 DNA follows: TGTGCCAGCAGCCCATCGGGACTAGCGGGTTCCAATACGCAGTATTTT.

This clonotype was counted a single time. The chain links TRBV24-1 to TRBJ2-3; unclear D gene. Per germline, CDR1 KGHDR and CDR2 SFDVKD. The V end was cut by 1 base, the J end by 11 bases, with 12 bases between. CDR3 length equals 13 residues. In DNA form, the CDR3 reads TGTGCCACCAGTGATTTCGCTAGATCTAAGCAGTATTTT. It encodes CATSDFARSKQYF.

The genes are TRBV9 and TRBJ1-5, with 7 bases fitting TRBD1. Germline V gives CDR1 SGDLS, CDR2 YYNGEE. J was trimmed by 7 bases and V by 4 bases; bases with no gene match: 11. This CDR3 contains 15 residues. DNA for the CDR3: TGTGCCAGCAGCCCCCAGGGGGGCCCCGGACAGCCCCAGCATTTT. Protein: CASSPQGGPGQPQHF.

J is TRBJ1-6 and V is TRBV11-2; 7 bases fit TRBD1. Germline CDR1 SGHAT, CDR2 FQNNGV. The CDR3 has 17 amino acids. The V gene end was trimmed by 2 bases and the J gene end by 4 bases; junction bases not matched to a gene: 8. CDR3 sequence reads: CASSLTRDRAYNSPLHF. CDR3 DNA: TGTGCCAGCAGCTTAACCCGGGACAGAGCATATAATTCACCCCTCCACTTT.

CDR3 residues: CASTVIGGGELFF. The CDR3, as DNA: TGTGCCAGCACTGTAATCGGGGGAGGGGAGCTGTTTTTT. The chain is built from TRBV2 and TRBJ2-2; a weak D match, TRBD2 (6 bases). The CDR3 is made up of 13 amino acids. The germline V gene has CDR1 SNHLY and CDR2 FYNNEI. V lost 7 bases and J 8 bases, leaving 14 bases between the germline ends.

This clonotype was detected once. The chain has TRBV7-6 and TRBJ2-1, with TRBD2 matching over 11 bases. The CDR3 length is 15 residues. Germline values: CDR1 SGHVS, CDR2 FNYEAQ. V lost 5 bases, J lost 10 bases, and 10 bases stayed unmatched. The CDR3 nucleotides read TGTGCCAGCAGCCCGCAACTGGGACTAGCGGACGAGCAGTTCTTC. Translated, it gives CASSPQLGLADEQFF.

The CDR3 reads CATSRDRVPSYEQYF. DNA for the CDR3: TGTGCCACCAGCAGAGATAGGGTTCCTTCCTACGAGCAGTACTTC. The chain recombines TRBV15 with TRBJ2-7; no firm D call. CDR3 length equals 15 residues. Germline V gene sequence: CDR1 LNHNV, CDR2 YYDKDF (reference sequence). V was shortened by 0 bases and J by 1 base, with 10 bases between the two germline ends.

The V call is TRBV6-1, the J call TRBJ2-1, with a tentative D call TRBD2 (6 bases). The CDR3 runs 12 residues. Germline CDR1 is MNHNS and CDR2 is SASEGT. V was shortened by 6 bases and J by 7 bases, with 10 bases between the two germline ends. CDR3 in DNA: TGTGCCAGCAGCGGTCGGGGGAATGAGCAGTTCTTC. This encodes CASSGRGNEQFF.

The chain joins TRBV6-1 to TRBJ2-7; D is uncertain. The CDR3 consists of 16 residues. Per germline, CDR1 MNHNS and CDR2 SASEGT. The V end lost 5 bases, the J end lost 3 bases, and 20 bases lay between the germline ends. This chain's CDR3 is CASSPTWAALVYEQYF. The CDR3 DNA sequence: TGTGCCAGCAGTCCGACTTGGGCAGCGTTGGTCTACGAGCAGTACTTC.

DNA for the CDR3: TGCGCCAGCAGCCACCCACCCCGGGGAGTGAATACGCAGTATTTT. Amino acids: CASSHPPRGVNTQYF. V usage is TRBV4-1 and J usage is TRBJ2-3; D possibly corresponds to TRBD2 (5 bases). The CDR3 covers 15 residues. With 3 bases removed from V and 7 bases from J, the gap between germline ends came to 17 bases. Germline-derived CDR1 and CDR2 are MGHRA and YSYEKL.

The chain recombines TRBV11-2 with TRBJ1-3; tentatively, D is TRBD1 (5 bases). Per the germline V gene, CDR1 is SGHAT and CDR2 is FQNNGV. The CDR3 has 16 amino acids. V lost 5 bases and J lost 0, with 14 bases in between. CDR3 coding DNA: TGTGCCAGCAGCCGCCGGGGCGGGTTCTCTGGAAACACCATATATTTT. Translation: CASSRRGGFSGNTIYF.

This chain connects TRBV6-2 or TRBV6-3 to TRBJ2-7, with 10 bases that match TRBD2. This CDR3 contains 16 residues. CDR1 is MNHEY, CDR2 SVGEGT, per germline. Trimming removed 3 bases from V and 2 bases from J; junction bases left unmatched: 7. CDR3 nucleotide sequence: TGTGCCAGCAGTTATTCGACTAGCGGGCCCACCTACGAGCAGTACTTC. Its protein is CASSYSTSGPTYEQYF.

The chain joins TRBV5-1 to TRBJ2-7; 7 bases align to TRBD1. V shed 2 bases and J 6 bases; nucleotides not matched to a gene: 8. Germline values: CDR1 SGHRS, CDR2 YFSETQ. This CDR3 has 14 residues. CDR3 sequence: CASSFGTEGLEQYF. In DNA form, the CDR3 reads TGCGCCAGCAGCTTCGGGACAGAGGGCCTCGAGCAGTACTTC.